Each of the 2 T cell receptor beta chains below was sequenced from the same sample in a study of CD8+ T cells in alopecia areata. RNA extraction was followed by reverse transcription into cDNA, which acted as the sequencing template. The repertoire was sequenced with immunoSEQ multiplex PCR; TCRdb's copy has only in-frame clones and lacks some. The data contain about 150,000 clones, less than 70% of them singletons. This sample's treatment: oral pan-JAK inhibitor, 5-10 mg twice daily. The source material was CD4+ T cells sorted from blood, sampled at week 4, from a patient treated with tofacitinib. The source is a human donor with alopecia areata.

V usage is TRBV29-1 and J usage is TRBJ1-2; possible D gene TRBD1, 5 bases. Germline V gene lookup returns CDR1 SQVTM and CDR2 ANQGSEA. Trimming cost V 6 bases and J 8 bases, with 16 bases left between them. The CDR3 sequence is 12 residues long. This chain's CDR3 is CSVLTGTHGYTF. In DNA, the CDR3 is TGCAGCGTACTTACTGGGACGCACGGCTACACCTTC.

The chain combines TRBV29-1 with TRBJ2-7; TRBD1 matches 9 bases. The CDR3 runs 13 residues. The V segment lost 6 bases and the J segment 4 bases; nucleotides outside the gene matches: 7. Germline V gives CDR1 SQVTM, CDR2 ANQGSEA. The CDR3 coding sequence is TGCAGCGTCGCCGGGACAGGGTCTTACGAGCAGTACTTC. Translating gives CSVAGTGSYEQYF.